The present entry profiles one TCR beta chain with its context. Its antigen is undetermined. CDR3 size: 15 residues. The germline CDR1 and CDR2 sequences are SGHNT and YENEEA. V shed 1 base and J shed 4 bases, with 10 bases lying between them. immunoSEQ v3.0 was run at survey level. This table comes from immunoSEQ multiplex PCR, and its TCRdb copy is limited to in-frame clones, with some not included. Of 25,000 to 35,000 clones in the sample, approximately 84% were seen once. The sample comes from a study of long-term antiretroviral therapy in people with HIV. Donors needed at least one pre-ART PBMC sample plus at least two post-ART samples. Whole-study findings and limits: Every time point showed a repertoire led by clones expanded before ART.

The sequenced sample was unsorted PBMCs, obtained 2 years after starting antiretroviral therapy. This sequence joins TRBV11-3 and TRBJ2-2; tentatively, D is TRBD1 or TRBD2 (6 bases each). This TCR was sampled from a man aged 45-65 years with HIV. As DNA, the CDR3 is TGTGCCAGCAGCTTAGTAGGGGGGCGCACCGGGGAGCTGTTTTTT. It codes for CASSLVGGRTGELFF. Full variable domain (outside the CDR3, taken from reference TRBV11-3 and TRBJ2-2): EAGVVQSPRYKIIEKKQPVAFWCNPISGHNTLYWYLQNLGQGPELLIRYENEEAVDDSQLPKDRFSAERLKGVDSTLKIQPAELGDSAVYLCASSLVGGRTGELFFGEGSRLTVL.